Below, 27 T cell receptor beta chains from the same sample are listed, as sequenced in a study of breast tumors, draining lymph nodes, adjacent tissues. TCRdb used MiXCR to reprocess the multiplex PCR reads, holding one entry per CDR3 protein. This sample has over 200,000 distinct CDR3 sequences, with less than 40% found just once. Breast cancer patients provided tissue from their axillary draining lymph nodes. Sequencing input: axillary lymph node tissue. The source of these receptors is a female donor with breast cancer. Some clones in this sample may be carry-over from other donors' samples.

As for this clonotype: This CDR3 fails to terminate in the conserved phenylalanine or tryptophan, so it likely reflects a read error. It is unclear where the CDR3 begins or ends on the DNA, so no DNA is shown, and the CDR3 is as TCRdb lists it. V and J are TRBV9 and TRBJ1-4. Termini included, the CDR3 measures 13 amino acids. Germline V gene sequence: CDR1 SGDLS, CDR2 YYNGEE. CDR3 protein: CASSGTNNEKPFS.

This clonotype was detected many times. The V call is TRBV15, the J call TRBJ2-5; D is perhaps TRBD2 (6 bases). The CDR3 runs to 18 residues. CDR1 LNHNV and CDR2 YYDKDF come from the germline V gene (reference sequence). Trimming took 0 bases from V and 4 from J, leaving 21 bases between them. CDR3 in DNA: TGTGCCACCAGCAGAGATTCGTTAGGCGGGATGAGACGAGAGACCCAGTACTTC. This gives the protein CATSRDSLGGMRRETQYF.

Many counts were recorded for this clonotype. The chain uses TRBV30 and TRBJ1-2; the match to TRBD1 covers 10 bases. From germline, CDR1 is GTSNPN and CDR2 SVGIG (reference sequence). Trimming removed 0 bases from V and 4 bases from J; junction bases left unmatched: 5. The length of the CDR3 is 15 residues. CDR3 loop: CAWSVTGGGPYGYTF. The CDR3 coding sequence is TGTGCCTGGAGTGTGACAGGGGGCGGGCCCTATGGCTACACCTTC.

The rearrangement joins TRBV12-3 or TRBV12-4 to TRBJ2-1; D uncertain. Trimming stripped 3 bases from V and 8 bases from J, with 8 bases between. There are 12 residues in the CDR3. The CDR3 DNA reads TGTGCCAGCAGTTTTATGGGTGATGAGCAGTTCTTC. It translates to CASSFMGDEQFF.

The chain employs TRBV18 and TRBJ2-7; the D gene is possibly TRBD2 (6 bases). The CDR3 totals 15 residues. V lost 1 base, J lost 3 bases, and 13 bases lay in between. Germline assignment: CDR1 KGHSH and CDR2 LQKENI. The CDR3 here is CASSPRQGGGYEQYF. The CDR3 bases are TGTGCCAGCTCACCACGTCAGGGAGGCGGCTACGAGCAGTACTTC.

A remark on this clonotype: This may come from a read error, since a much larger clone is one base off. It is likely a read error, because the conserved phenylalanine at the end of the CDR3 is missing. The genes are TRBV3-1 and TRBJ2-6; D might be TRBD2 (6 bases). The CDR3 spans 19 residues. Germline CDR1 reads LGHDT; CDR2 reads YNNKEL (reference sequence). Trimming removed 6 bases from V and 4 bases from J, with 25 bases in between. As DNA, the CDR3 is TGTGCCAGCAGTCGCCTGCCAGGCGGGGCAATAAGGGGGGCCAACGTCCTGACTTCC. Amino acids: CASSRLPGGAIRGANVLTS.

This clonotype came up many times. V gene TRBV20-1 combines with J gene TRBJ2-1; either TRBD1 or TRBD2 may supply D (5 bases each). Trimming removed 3 bases from V and 9 bases from J, with 6 bases in between. CDR3 length: 10 amino acids. CDR1 DFQATT and CDR2 SNEGSKA come from the germline V gene (reference sequence). This chain's CDR3 is CSASGAEQFF. CDR3 DNA sequence: TGCAGTGCTAGCGGGGCTGAGCAGTTCTTC.

This clonotype was seen repeatedly, ten times or more. The chain carries TRBV20-1 and TRBJ2-3; D uncertain. Deletions cut 3 bases from V and 0 bases from J, with 10 bases between. Germline V gives CDR1 DFQATT, CDR2 SNEGSKA (reference sequence). CDR3 length: 14 residues. CDR3 DNA sequence: TGCAGTGCTAGCACTCCCGGGAGCACAGATACGCAGTATTTT. This sequence encodes CSASTPGSTDTQYF.

At least ten counts were recorded for this clonotype. The chain joins TRBV6-2 or TRBV6-3 to TRBJ2-7; maybe TRBD2 (5 bases). Germline lookup yields CDR1 MNHEY and CDR2 SVGEGT. Trimming pared 6 bases from V and 6 bases from J, leaving 12 bases between. CDR3 length: 12 amino acids. The CDR3 DNA reads TGTGCCAGCAGACTAGGCCAAAGCGAGCAGTACTTC. It yields the protein CASRLGQSEQYF.

This clonotype was recorded at least ten times. The chain is built from TRBV5-5 and TRBJ2-3; weak D call: TRBD2 (6 bases). The germline V and J ends were trimmed by 0 bases and 0 bases, with 11 bases remaining between them. CDR1 is SGHKS, CDR2 YYEKEE, per germline (reference sequence). This CDR3 region has 16 residues. The CDR3 loop is CASSLAVLASTDTQYF. The CDR3 DNA reads as TGTGCCAGCAGCTTGGCCGTGCTAGCGAGCACAGATACGCAGTATTTT.

This clonotype was counted a single time. The genes are TRBV12-3 or TRBV12-4 and TRBJ1-4; 8 positions agree with TRBD1. This CDR3 has 14 amino acids. J gave up 11 bases and V 4 bases, and 9 bases lay outside the gene matches. CDR3 protein: CASSSSGGDVKLFF. CDR3 DNA: TGTGCCAGCAGTTCATCAGGGGGCGACGTGAAACTGTTTTTT.

The table lists this clonotype with many counts. The chain uses TRBV29-1 and TRBJ1-3; 10 bases agree with TRBD1. The CDR3 is 16 residues long. Germline loops: CDR1 SQVTM, CDR2 ANQGSEA. V lost 5 bases, J lost 5 bases, and 12 bases stayed unmatched. The CDR3 region is CSVRDRGSGGRNTIYF. CDR3 bases: TGCAGCGTTCGGGACAGGGGATCGGGTGGTAGAAACACCATATATTTT.

The rearrangement uses TRBV10-3 and TRBJ1-6; 9 bases fit TRBD1. CDR1 is ENHRY and CDR2 is SYGVKD in the germline V gene. V lost 6 bases, J lost 8 bases, and 8 bases stayed unmatched. The CDR3 length is 15 residues. Here the CDR3 reads CAISDGTGRDSPLHF. CDR3 DNA sequence: TGTGCCATCAGCGACGGGACAGGGCGAGATTCACCCCTCCACTTT.

The sample holds many counts of this clonotype. The gene calls are TRBV28 and TRBJ2-7; D unresolved. V dropped 4 bases and J dropped 6 bases, with 4 bases sitting between them. There are 10 residues in the CDR3. The germline gives CDR1 MDHEN, CDR2 SYDVKM. For the CDR3, the DNA is TGTGCCAGCAGTTCTATCGAGCAGTACTTC. Translating it yields CASSSIEQYF. Combining the CDR3 with reference TRBV28 and TRBJ2-7 gives the whole variable domain DVKVTQSSRYLVKRTGEKVFLECVQDMDHENMFWYRQDPGLGLRLIYFSYDVKMKEKGDIPEGYSVSREKKERFSLILESASTNQTSMYLCASSSIEQYFGPGTRLTVT.

V gene TRBV11-1 combines with J gene TRBJ1-3; TRBD1 might be the D (5 bases). There are 16 residues in the CDR3. From germline, CDR1 is SGHAT and CDR2 FQDESV (reference sequence). Trimming left V 1 base short and J 3 bases short, with 13 bases between. DNA of the CDR3: TGTGCCAGCAGCTTAGGGGCAGGGAACATTGGAAACACCATATATTTT. Translated, it gives CASSLGAGNIGNTIYF.

This clonotype was found many times. This chain joins TRBV5-8 and TRBJ1-2; no clear D. Trimming took off 2 bases at V and 2 bases at J, with 7 bases between the two ends. CDR3 size: 13 residues. The germline V gene encodes CDR1 SGHTS and CDR2 YDEGEE. Written as DNA, the CDR3 is TGTGCCAGCAGCTTTGGTCTCAACTATGGCTACACCTTC. This gives the protein CASSFGLNYGYTF.

The table lists this clonotype with many counts. J is TRBJ2-3 and V is TRBV20-1, with 7 bases identical to TRBD2. J gave up 2 bases and V 0 bases, and 14 bases lay outside the gene matches. Germline-derived CDR1 and CDR2 are DFQATT and SNEGSKA (reference sequence). This CDR3 spans 18 amino acids. This CDR3 is CSARELAPTVLYTDTQYF. In DNA form, the CDR3 reads TGCAGTGCTAGAGAACTAGCGCCGACGGTTTTATACACAGATACGCAGTATTTT.

Remarks on this clonotype: Compared with germline, one end of the junction differs, possibly owing to a read error. The chain carries TRBV19 and TRBJ2-4; 10 nucleotides match TRBD1. CDR1 is LNHDA and CDR2 is SQIVND in the germline V gene (reference sequence). This CDR3 has 17 residues. DNA for the CDR3: TGTGCCAGTAGTATAGCGGGACAGGGGAGAGTGAAAAACATTCAGTCCTTC. It specifies CASSIAGQGRVKNIQSF.

This sequence joins TRBV9 and TRBJ2-6; possibly TRBD1 for D (7 bases). Germline CDR1 reads SGDLS; CDR2 reads YYNGEE. Between the trimmed V and J ends, which lost 3 bases and 0 bases, there was a span of 19 bases. The CDR3 spans 19 residues. CDR3 in amino acids: CASSAGSGGGYSGANVLTF. In DNA form, the CDR3 reads TGTGCCAGCAGCGCCGGTTCAGGGGGAGGTTACTCTGGGGCCAACGTCCTGACTTTC.

This clonotype was seen at least ten times. The chain combines TRBV20-1 with TRBJ2-1; D is unclear. Germline CDR1 is DFQATT and CDR2 is SNEGSKA (reference sequence). The CDR3 loop spans 11 amino acids. The V and J ends lost 7 bases and 10 bases respectively, with 14 bases between them. CDR3 DNA: TGCAGTGTTGGCGAGGCCCGGGAGCAGTTCTTC. Translated: CSVGEAREQFF.

Comments on this clonotype: At one end the junction does not follow the germline gene, possibly because of a read error. The J gene is TRBJ1-4, the V gene TRBV20-1, with a possible D match to TRBD1 (6 bases). This CDR3 is 13 amino acids long. Germline V gives CDR1 DFQATT, CDR2 SNEGSKA (reference sequence). The CDR3 DNA reads TGCAGTGCCCCTACGGGGGCTAGTGAAAAACCGTTTTTT. It translates to CSAPTGASEKPFF.

Regarding this clonotype: Just one base apart from a much larger clone, this may be a read error. This rearrangement joins TRBV3-1 to TRBJ2-7; D is possibly TRBD1 (5 bases). Trimming cost V 6 bases and J 9 bases, with 15 bases left between them. There are 12 residues in the CDR3. The germline V gene encodes CDR1 LGHDT and CDR2 YNNKEL (reference sequence). The CDR3 is CASRKGVGGQYF. The CDR3 nucleotides read TGTGCCAGCAGAAAAGGGGTTGGCGGGCAGTACTTC.

This clonotype was observed many times. The chain has TRBV7-8 and TRBJ2-5; 8 bases are a match to TRBD1. After removal of 1 base from V and 5 bases from J, the junction contained 3 bases not matched to a gene. Germline lookup yields CDR1 SGHVS and CDR2 FQNEAQ. CDR3 size: 14 residues. CDR3 nucleotide sequence: TGTGCCAGCAGCTTAGGGACAGGGCGTGAGACCCAGTACTTC. The encoded protein is CASSLGTGRETQYF.

In its sample, this clonotype was seen many times. This chain uses TRBV6-1 with TRBJ2-5; D gene ambiguous. The V gene lost 2 bases and the J gene lost 3 bases, with 13 bases spanning the gap. Germline CDR1 is MNHNS and CDR2 is SASEGT. CDR3 length equals 15 residues. As DNA, the CDR3 is TGTGCCAGCAGTGAAACTATCTATGGAAAAGAGACCCAGTACTTC. This encodes CASSETIYGKETQYF.

This clonotype was recorded at least ten times. V gene TRBV15 combines with J gene TRBJ1-2; D possibly corresponds to TRBD1 (6 bases). The CDR3 length is 14 residues. The germline V and J ends were trimmed by 0 bases and 5 bases, with 10 bases remaining between them. Germline-derived CDR1 and CDR2 are LNHNV and YYDKDF (reference sequence). The CDR3 region is CATSRDRGGYGYTF. In DNA, the CDR3 is TGTGCCACCAGCAGAGATAGGGGGGGGTATGGCTACACCTTC.

V usage is TRBV3-1 and J usage is TRBJ2-5; no definite D call. The CDR3 consists of 13 residues. Germline-derived CDR1 and CDR2 are LGHDT and YNNKEL (reference sequence). Trimming left V 1 base short and J 8 bases short, with 11 bases between. The chain's CDR3 is CASSQGSHGTQYF. The CDR3 DNA is TGTGCCAGCAGCCAAGGCTCCCACGGCACCCAGTACTTC.

This clonotype was detected many times. The chain joins TRBV2 to TRBJ2-5; D ambiguous. Trimming left V 8 bases short and J 4 bases short, with 5 bases between. Germline V gene sequence: CDR1 SNHLY, CDR2 FYNNEI. This CDR3 comprises 10 residues. CDR3 residues: CASAIETQYF. In nucleotides, the CDR3 is TGTGCCAGCGCGATAGAGACCCAGTACTTC.